The clone carrying this T cell receptor (beta chain) showed up just a few times. Its antigen is unknown. Germline V gives CDR1 KGHDR, CDR2 SFDVKD. Trimming took off 7 bases at V and 4 bases at J, with 7 bases between the two ends. The CDR3 runs to 13 residues. Each CDR3 protein is one row after TCRdb ran MiXCR on the 5' RACE reads. The profile shows 350,000 to 450,000 distinct CDR3 sequences, about 20% of them singletons. This sample is drawn from a study of T-cell memory formation after mild COVID-19. Study conclusions and caveats: Contracting clones from day 15 to 85 had balanced CD4/CD8; later expanders favoured CD4+. CD4+ clones that contracted lay mainly in CM and EM; CD8+ ones lay in EMRA.

The material sequenced was PBMCs or a T cell subset sorted from them (not recorded which). The sequence was obtained from an adult woman who had mild COVID-19 (a few samples of this study predate the infection). Cell type and time point are not known. The genes are TRBV24-1 and TRBJ1-6; weak D call: TRBD1 (6 bases). CDR3 loop: CATRGQYNSPLHF. As DNA, the CDR3 is TGTGCCACCAGAGGACAGTATAATTCACCCCTCCACTTT.